There are many counts of the clone carrying this TCR beta chain. The CDR3 consists of 13 residues. Trimming took 1 base from V and 2 from J, leaving 4 bases between them. Germline loops: CDR1 SGHDT, CDR2 YYEEEE. This sample was included in a study of CD8+CD57+ T cells in acquired aplastic anemia. Investigators profiled TCR beta VDJ and CDR3 from genomic DNA template. MiXCR was run by TCRdb on the reads, yielding one entry per CDR3 protein. The sample yields some 150,000 distinct CDR3 sequences, 40% to 45% seen once. The sample taken for sequencing was sorted CD4+, CD8+, or CD8+CD57+ T cells (not recorded which) from PBMCs. The TCR originated in a human donor in good health, serving as a control. V gene TRBV5-6 combines with J gene TRBJ2-1; D gene ambiguous. CDR3 nucleotides: TGTGCCAGCAGCTTGAGCGCCTACAATGAGCAGTTCTTC. It codes for CASSLSAYNEQFF.